A single sample gave rise to the 9 T cell receptor beta chains below, sequenced in a study of human T cells and chemical hapten exposure. Time point in this sample: patch test 1, 2 weeks after DPC sensitization. Treatment: therapeutic diphenylcyclopropenone sensitization with weekly scalp DPC. TCRdb fed the RACE reads into MiXCR, producing one record per CDR3 protein. Among about 100,000 distinct CDR3 sequences listed, under 12% were seen once. This specimen was whole blood, taken in connection with sensitization to the hapten diphenylcyclopropenone (DPC). The receptor set was obtained from a man in his forties with alopecia areata. Some clones in this sample may be carry-over from other donors' samples.

This clonotype was seen only a few times. V is TRBV28 and J is TRBJ1-5; D not certain. The V gene lost 6 bases and the J gene lost 1 base, with 10 bases spanning the gap. This CDR3 has 14 amino acids. Germline V gene lookup returns CDR1 MDHEN and CDR2 SYDVKM. Written as DNA, the CDR3 is TGTGCCAGCAGAGAGAGGGAAAGCAATCAGCCCCAGCATTTT. Amino acids: CASRERESNQPQHF.

There are a few counts of this clonotype. The chain employs TRBV19 and TRBJ1-2, with 8 bases fitting TRBD1. After removal of 2 bases from V and 3 bases from J, the junction contained 8 bases not matched to a gene. Looked up from germline, CDR1 is LNHDA and CDR2 is SQIVND (reference sequence). CDR3 size: 16 residues. The DNA of the CDR3 is TGTGCCAGTAGTATAAGGCAGGGGGCGAAGGACTATGGCTACACCTTC. Protein product: CASSIRQGAKDYGYTF. The variable domain in full, completed from reference TRBV19 and TRBJ1-2, reads DGGITQSPKYLFRKEGQNVTLSCEQNLNHDAMYWYRQDPGQGLRLIYYSQIVNDFQKGDIAEGYSVSREKKESFPLTVTSAQKNPTAFYLCASSIRQGAKDYGYTFGSGTRLTVV.

The rearrangement uses TRBV28 and TRBJ2-7; weak D call: TRBD1 (6 bases). This CDR3 contains 14 residues. Trimming pared 3 bases from V and 3 bases from J, leaving 12 bases between. Germline lookup yields CDR1 MDHEN and CDR2 SYDVKM. Here the CDR3 reads CASSLARGIYEQYV. DNA of the CDR3: TGTGCCAGCAGTTTGGCTAGGGGGATCTACGAGCAGTACGTC.

Many counts were recorded for this clonotype. The rearrangement uses TRBV6-5 and TRBJ1-5; 8 nucleotides align to TRBD1. From germline, CDR1 is MNHEY and CDR2 SVGAGI. J lost 0 bases, V lost 6 bases, and 4 bases had no gene match. This CDR3 spans 15 amino acids. CDR3 in DNA: TGTGCCAGCAGCCGCGGACAGGGTAGCAATCAGCCCCAGCATTTT. This gives the protein CASSRGQGSNQPQHF.

In this sample, this clonotype turned up a few times. This chain joins TRBV6-6 and TRBJ2-3; 13 positions agree with TRBD2. CDR3 length equals 17 residues. Germline loops: CDR1 MNHNY, CDR2 SVGAGI (reference sequence). V was clipped by 6 bases and J by 2 bases; unmatched bases: 8. The CDR3 coding sequence is TGTGCCAGCAGCCGACGGACTAGCGGGAGAAACACAGATACGCAGTATTTT. Translated, it gives CASSRRTSGRNTDTQYF.

This clonotype was observed at least ten times. The V gene is TRBV4-2, the J gene TRBJ1-6; D gene ambiguous. V was clipped by 0 bases and J by 13 bases, with 16 bases between them. The CDR3 extends over 15 amino acids. Germline CDR1 and CDR2: LGHNA and YNFKEQ. CDR3 DNA: TGTGCCAGCAGCCAAGATGCTGGAGGATACTCCCCCCTCCACTTT. Translating gives CASSQDAGGYSPLHF.

The chain employs TRBV6-2 or TRBV6-3 and TRBJ1-6; D is undetermined. Trimming took 0 bases from V and 8 from J, leaving 17 bases between them. There are 17 residues in the CDR3. CDR1 and CDR2 (germline): MNHEY, SVGEGT. CDR3 amino acids: CASSYSPDPSLDSPLHF. DNA of the CDR3: TGTGCCAGCAGTTACTCCCCGGACCCAAGTTTGGATTCACCCCTCCACTTT.

V gene TRBV20-1 combines with J gene TRBJ2-1; tentative D call: TRBD2 (6 bases). The V end lost 3 bases, the J end lost 1 base, and 10 bases lay between the germline ends. The CDR3 totals 14 residues. CDR1 and CDR2 from the germline V gene are DFQATT and SNEGSKA (reference sequence). The CDR3 nucleotides are TGCAGTGCTAGGGGGGGACTTTCCTACAATGAGCAGTTCTTC. It translates to CSARGGLSYNEQFF.

This clonotype was counted many times. The rearrangement joins TRBV28 to TRBJ1-5; D unresolved. The germline V and J ends were trimmed by 10 bases and 0 bases, with 19 bases remaining between them. This CDR3 spans 16 amino acids. Germline CDR1 reads MDHEN; CDR2 reads SYDVKM. CDR3: CATKFGEFYSNQPQHF. The CDR3 coding sequence is TGTGCCACCAAGTTTGGAGAATTTTATAGCAATCAGCCCCAGCATTTT. Together with reference TRBV28 and TRBJ1-5, the CDR3 gives the full variable domain: DVKVTQSSRYLVKRTGEKVFLECVQDMDHENMFWYRQDPGLGLRLIYFSYDVKMKEKGDIPEGYSVSREKKERFSLILESASTNQTSMYLCATKFGEFYSNQPQHFGDGTRLSIL.